This T cell receptor beta chain is drawn from a study of shared clonotypes between healthy human individuals. For the study at large: Donors were a couple of women and a few men aged 18 to 49. The study used three CD4 naive, three CD4 memory, two CD8 naive and one CD8 memory plate per donor.

Points on this clone: The antigen is unknown.

Study results and caveats: Expectations were that clonotype sharing among donors would be affected by sequencing depth.

The germline CDR1 and CDR2 sequences are SEHNR and FQNEAQ (reference sequence). This CDR3 has 18 residues. Unmatched junction bases numbered 7, after V lost 5 bases and J lost 3 bases. Using immunoSEQ multiplex PCR, the repertoire was profiled, and TCRdb retains in-frame clones only, with some absent. This repertoire shows hundreds of thousands of clones, approximately 97% found once; its top ten account for around 0.06%. This sequence joins TRBV7-9 and TRBJ2-2; TRBD2 matches at 15 bases. Sequenced: naive CD4+ T cells sorted from blood. Indicated subset: CD45RA+ positively selected. The receptor was derived from a woman in her 30s in good health. CDR3 DNA sequence: TGTGCCAGCAGCCAAGGACTAGCGGGAGGGCCTGACACCGGGGAGCTGTTTTTT. Translation: CASSQGLAGGPDTGELFF.